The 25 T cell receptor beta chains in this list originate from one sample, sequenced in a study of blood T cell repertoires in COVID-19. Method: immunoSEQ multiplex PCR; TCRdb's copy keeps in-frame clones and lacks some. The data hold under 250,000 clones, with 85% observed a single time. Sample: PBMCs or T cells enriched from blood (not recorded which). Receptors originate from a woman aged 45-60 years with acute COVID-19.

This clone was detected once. The chain's CDR3 is CASGLTGARTEAFF. Here the CDR3 DNA reads TGTGCCAGCGGACTAACAGGGGCGAGAACTGAAGCTTTCTTT. The J gene is TRBJ1-1, the V gene TRBV6-5; 7 positions agree with TRBD1. Germline V gives CDR1 MNHEY, CDR2 SVGAGI. The CDR3 covers 14 residues. The J segment lost 5 bases and the V segment lost 8 bases, leaving 11 bases of the junction unmatched.

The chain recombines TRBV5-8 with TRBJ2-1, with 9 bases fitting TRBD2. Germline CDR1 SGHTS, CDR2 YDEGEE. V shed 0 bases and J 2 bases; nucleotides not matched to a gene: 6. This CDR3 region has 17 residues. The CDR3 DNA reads TGTGCCAGCAGCTTGGAACTAGGCGGGGGGGCCTACAATGAGCAGTTCTTC. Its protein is CASSLELGGGAYNEQFF.

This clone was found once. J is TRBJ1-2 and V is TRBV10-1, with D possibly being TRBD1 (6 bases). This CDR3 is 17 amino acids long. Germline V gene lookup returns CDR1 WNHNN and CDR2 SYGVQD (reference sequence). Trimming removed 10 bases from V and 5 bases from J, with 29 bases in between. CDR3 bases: TGCGCCACCCCCCGGGGGGGGGCGCAAACTCAGCGATATGGCTACACCTTC. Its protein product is CATPRGGAQTQRYGYTF.

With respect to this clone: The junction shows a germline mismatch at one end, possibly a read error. The CDR3 is CASSQAAGGGETQYF. The CDR3 DNA is TGTGCTAGCAGCCAAGCAGCGGGGGGCGGAGAGACCCAGTACTTC. The chain links TRBV7-7 to TRBJ2-5, with TRBD2 matching over 9 bases. The CDR3 has 15 amino acids. Germline assignment: CDR1 SSHAT and CDR2 FNYEAQ (reference sequence).

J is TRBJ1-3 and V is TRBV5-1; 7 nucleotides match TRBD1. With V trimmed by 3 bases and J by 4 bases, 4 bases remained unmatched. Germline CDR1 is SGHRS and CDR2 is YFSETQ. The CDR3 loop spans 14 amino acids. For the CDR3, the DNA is TGCGCCAGCAGCTCAGACAGGGACGGAAACACCATATATTTT. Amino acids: CASSSDRDGNTIYF.

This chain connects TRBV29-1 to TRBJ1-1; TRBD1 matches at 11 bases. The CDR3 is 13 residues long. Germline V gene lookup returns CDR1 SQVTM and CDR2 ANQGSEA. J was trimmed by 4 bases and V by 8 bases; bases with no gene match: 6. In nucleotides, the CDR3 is TGCAGCTCTGGACAGGGGGCTGTCACTGAAGCTTTCTTT. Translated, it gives CSSGQGAVTEAFF.

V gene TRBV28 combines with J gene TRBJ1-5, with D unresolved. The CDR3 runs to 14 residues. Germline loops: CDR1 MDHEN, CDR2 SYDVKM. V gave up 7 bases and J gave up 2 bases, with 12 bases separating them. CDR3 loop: CASTSGYGNQPQHF. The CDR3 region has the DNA TGTGCCAGCACTAGCGGGTATGGCAATCAGCCCCAGCATTTT.

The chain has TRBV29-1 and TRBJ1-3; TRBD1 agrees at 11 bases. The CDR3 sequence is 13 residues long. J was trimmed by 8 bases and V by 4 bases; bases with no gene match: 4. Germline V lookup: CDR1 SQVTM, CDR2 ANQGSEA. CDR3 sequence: CSVGTGGLDTIYF. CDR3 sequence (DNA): TGCAGCGTTGGGACAGGGGGCCTGGACACCATATATTTT. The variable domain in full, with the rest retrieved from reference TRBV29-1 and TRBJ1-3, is SAVISQKPSRDICQRGTSLTIQCQVDSQVTMMFWYRQQPGQSLTLIATANQGSEATYESGFVIDKFPISRPNLTFSTLTVSNMSPEDSSIYLCSVGTGGLDTIYFGEGSWLTVV.

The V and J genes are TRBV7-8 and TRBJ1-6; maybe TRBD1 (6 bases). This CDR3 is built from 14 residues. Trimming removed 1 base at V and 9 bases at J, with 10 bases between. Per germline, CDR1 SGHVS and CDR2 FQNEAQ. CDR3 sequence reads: CASSLGTGISPLHF. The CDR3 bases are TGTGCCAGCAGCTTAGGTACAGGGATTTCACCCCTCCACTTT.

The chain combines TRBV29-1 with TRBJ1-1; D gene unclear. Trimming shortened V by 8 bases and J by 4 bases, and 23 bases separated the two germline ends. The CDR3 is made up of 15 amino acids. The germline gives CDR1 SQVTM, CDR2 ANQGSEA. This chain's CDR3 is CSHSTILGWRTEAFF. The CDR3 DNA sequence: TGCAGCCACAGCACCATACTTGGGTGGCGCACTGAAGCTTTCTTT.

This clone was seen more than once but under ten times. CDR3 in amino acids: CASSWTFAGFDNEQFF. The CDR3 nucleotides read TGTGCCAGCAGCTGGACGTTTGCGGGGTTCGACAATGAGCAGTTCTTC. This chain joins TRBV5-6 and TRBJ2-1, with a tentative D call TRBD2 (6 bases). V dropped 3 bases and J dropped 5 bases, with 18 bases sitting between them. Germline lookup yields CDR1 SGHDT and CDR2 YYEEEE. CDR3 length: 16 residues.

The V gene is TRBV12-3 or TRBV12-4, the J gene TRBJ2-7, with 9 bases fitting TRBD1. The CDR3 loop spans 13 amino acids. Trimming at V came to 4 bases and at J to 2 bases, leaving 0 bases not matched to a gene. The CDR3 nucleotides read TGTGCCAGCAGTTACAGGGGGCCCTACGAGCAGTACTTC. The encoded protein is CASSYRGPYEQYF.

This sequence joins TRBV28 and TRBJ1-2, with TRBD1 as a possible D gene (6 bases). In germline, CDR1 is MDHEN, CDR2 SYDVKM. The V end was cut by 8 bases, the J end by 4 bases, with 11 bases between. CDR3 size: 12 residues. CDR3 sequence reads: CASFPQGYGYTF. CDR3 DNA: TGTGCCAGCTTCCCACAGGGCTATGGCTACACCTTC.

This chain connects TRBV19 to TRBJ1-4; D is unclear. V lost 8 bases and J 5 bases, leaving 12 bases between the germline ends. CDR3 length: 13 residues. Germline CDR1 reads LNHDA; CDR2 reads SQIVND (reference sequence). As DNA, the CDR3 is TGTGCCAGTTCGGGCCCGGGGAATGAAAAACTGTTTTTT. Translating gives CASSGPGNEKLFF.

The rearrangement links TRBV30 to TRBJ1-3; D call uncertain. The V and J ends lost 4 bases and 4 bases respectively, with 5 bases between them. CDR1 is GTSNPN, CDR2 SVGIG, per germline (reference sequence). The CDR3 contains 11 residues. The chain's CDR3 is CAWTVGNTIYF. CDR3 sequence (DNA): TGTGCCTGGACGGTCGGAAACACCATATATTTT.

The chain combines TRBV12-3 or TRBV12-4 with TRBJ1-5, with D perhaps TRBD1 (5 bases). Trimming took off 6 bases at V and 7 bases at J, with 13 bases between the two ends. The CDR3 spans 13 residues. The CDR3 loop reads CASSPRGRQPQHF. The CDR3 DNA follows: TGTGCCAGCAGCCCTAGGGGTCGACAGCCCCAGCATTTT.

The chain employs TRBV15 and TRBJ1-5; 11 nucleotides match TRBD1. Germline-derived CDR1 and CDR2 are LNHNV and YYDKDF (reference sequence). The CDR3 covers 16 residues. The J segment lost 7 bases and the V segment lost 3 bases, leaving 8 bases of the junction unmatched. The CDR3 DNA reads TGTGCCACCAGCAGTACAGGGACAGGGGGTAAACAGCCCCAGCATTTT. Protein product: CATSSTGTGGKQPQHF. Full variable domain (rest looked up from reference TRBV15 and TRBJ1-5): DAMVIQNPRYQVTQFGKPVTLSCSQTLNHNVMYWYQQKSSQAPKLLFHYYDKDFNNEADTPDNFQSRRPNTSFCFLDIRSPGLGDTAMYLCATSSTGTGGKQPQHFGDGTRLSIL.

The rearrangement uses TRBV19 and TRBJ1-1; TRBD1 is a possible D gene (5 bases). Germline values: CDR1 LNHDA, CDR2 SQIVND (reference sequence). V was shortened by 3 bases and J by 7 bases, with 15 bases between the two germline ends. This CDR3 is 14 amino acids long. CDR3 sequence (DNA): TGTGCCAGTAGTATCGGCGGGGCTCGCAGTGAAGCTTTCTTT. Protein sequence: CASSIGGARSEAFF.

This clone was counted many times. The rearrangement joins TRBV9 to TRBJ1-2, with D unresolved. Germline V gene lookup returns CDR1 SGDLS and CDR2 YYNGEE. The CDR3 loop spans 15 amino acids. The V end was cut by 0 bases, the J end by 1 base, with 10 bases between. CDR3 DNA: TGTGCCAGCAGCGTAGCCGTCACAAATAACTATGGCTACACCTTC. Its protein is CASSVAVTNNYGYTF. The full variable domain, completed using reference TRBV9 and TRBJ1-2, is DSGVTQTPKHLITATGQRVTLRCSPRSGDLSVYWYQQSLDQGLQFLIQYYNGEERAKGNILERFSAQQFPDLHSELNLSSLELGDSALYFCASSVAVTNNYGYTFGSGTRLTVV.

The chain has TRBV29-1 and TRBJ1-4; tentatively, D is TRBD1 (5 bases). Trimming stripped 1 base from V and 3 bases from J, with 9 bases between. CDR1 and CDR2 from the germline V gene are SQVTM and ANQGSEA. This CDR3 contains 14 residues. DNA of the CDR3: TGCAGCGTTGAAGGGGGCATAGCTAATGAAAAACTGTTTTTT. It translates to CSVEGGIANEKLFF.

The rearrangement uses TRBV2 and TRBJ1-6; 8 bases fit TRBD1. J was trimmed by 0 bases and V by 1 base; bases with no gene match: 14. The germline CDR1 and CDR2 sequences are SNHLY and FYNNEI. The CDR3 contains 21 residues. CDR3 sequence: CASSEVDLRTGLSSYNSPLHF. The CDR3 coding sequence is TGTGCCAGCAGTGAAGTCGATTTAAGGACAGGGCTAAGCTCCTATAATTCACCCCTCCACTTT.

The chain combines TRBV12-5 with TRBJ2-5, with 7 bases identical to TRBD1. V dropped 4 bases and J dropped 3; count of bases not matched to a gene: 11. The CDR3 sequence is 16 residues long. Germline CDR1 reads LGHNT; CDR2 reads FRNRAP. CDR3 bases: TGTGCTAGTGGTTCTACCCGGGACAGCTATGAAGAGACCCAGTACTTC. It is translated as CASGSTRDSYEETQYF.

The CDR3 nucleotides read TGTGCCAGCAGCTTGGGGAGGTATCAGCCCCAGCATTTT. Translation: CASSLGRYQPQHF. The rearrangement links TRBV7-2 to TRBJ1-5; D is ambiguous. The CDR3 totals 13 residues. V was trimmed by 3 bases and J by 5 bases, leaving 8 bases between them. Germline loops: CDR1 SGHTA, CDR2 FQGNSA.

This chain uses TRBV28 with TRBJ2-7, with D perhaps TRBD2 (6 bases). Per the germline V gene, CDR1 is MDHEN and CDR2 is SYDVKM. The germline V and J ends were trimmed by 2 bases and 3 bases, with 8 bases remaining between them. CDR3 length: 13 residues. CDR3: CASSLGGNYEQYF. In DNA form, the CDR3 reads TGTGCCAGCAGTTTAGGAGGGAACTACGAGCAGTACTTC.

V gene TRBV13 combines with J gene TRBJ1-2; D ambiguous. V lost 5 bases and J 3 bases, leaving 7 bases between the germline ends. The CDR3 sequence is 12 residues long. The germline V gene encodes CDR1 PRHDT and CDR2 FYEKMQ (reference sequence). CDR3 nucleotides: TGTGCCAGCAGCCGGACTGACTATGGCTACACCTTC. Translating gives CASSRTDYGYTF.